This T cell receptor beta chain was profiled in a study of CXCR3-negative and CXCR3-positive naive CD8 T cells. Study-level results: TRBV-TRBJ usage matched between naive CXCR3-negative and CXCR3-positive cells but not between memory cells.

Carrying UMI labels, the TRB cDNA libraries were prepared through 5' RACE. TCRdb reanalyzed the 5' RACE reads and collapses them to one entry per CDR3 protein, without DNA. This sample's table has approximately 52,000 distinct CDR3 sequences. The CDR3 has 15 residues. The germline V gene has CDR1 MNHEY and CDR2 SVGAGI. Remarks on this clonotype: The antigen remains unidentified.

Researchers sorted some 300,000 cells of each CD8+ T cell subset in triplicate. The material sequenced was memory CD8+ T cells from blood. The V gene is TRBV6-5, the J gene TRBJ2-2; the D gene TCRdb calls, TRBD2, cannot be checked with no DNA. This clonotype was sampled from a human donor in good health. Some clones in this sample may be carry-over from other donors' samples. The CDR3 loop is CASSVGRDYTGELFF.